Here is one TCR beta chain with its context. Its antigen is currently unknown. The CDR3 loop spans 13 amino acids. Germline lookup yields CDR1 SGHTA and CDR2 FQGNSA. Trimming stripped 1 base from V and 5 bases from J, with 9 bases between. Amplification used 60 Vbeta primers and 13 Jbeta primers. As originally analysed: A later analysis tallied roughly 77 million unique TCR beta chains, about 12 million of them shared. The protocol was immunoSEQ multiplex PCR, while the TCRdb copy is restricted to in-frame clones and leaves out a portion. The V and J calls and clone size were taken over from that table, and D and trimming were inferred from the DNA. The sample has approximately 160,000 clones, about 85% seen once. This entry belongs to a study of cytomegalovirus exposure and HLA in healthy donors. Study-level information: Earlier results showed approximately 110 million unique TCR beta sequences derived from approximately 180 million T cells. Study-level findings and limits: Association with HLA alleles at 0.05 false discovery rate was found for some 18,000 TCR beta sequences in a later analysis. Some public TCRs appeared in many individuals, while most sequences were rare.

The specimen sequenced was PBMCs. This chain links TRBV7-2 with TRBJ2-7; D is undetermined. This TCR derives from a woman aged 50 to 60 in good health and CMV-seropositive. CDR3 DNA: TGTGCCAGCAGCTTAGGCGGCTGGAACGAGCAGTACTTC. Residues: CASSLGGWNEQYF.